This TCR beta chain was captured by sequencing in a study of T cells in Graves' hyperthyroidism and ophthalmopathy. Germline V gene data show CDR1 as LGHNT and CDR2 as FRNRAP. The length of the CDR3 is 14 residues. The V gene end was trimmed by 6 bases and the J gene end by 4 bases; junction bases not matched to a gene: 3. Amplification yielded TCR beta CDR3 regions, with RNA transcripts as the source. An initial round of RT-PCR targeting the TCR CDR3 relied on the HTBI primer set. TCRdb called the multiplex PCR reads again in MiXCR, with one record for every CDR3 protein. This table holds under 300,000 distinct CDR3 sequences, about 20% found once.

The receptor was derived from a man younger than 40 with Graves' ophthalmopathy. The specimen was blood. The chain combines TRBV12-5 with TRBJ2-5; the match to TRBD2 covers 12 bases. As DNA, the CDR3 is TGTGCTAGTGGCCCGGGACTAGCGGGAGAGACCCAGTACTTC. Its translation: CASGPGLAGETQYF.